This T cell receptor (beta chain) was found in a study of blood T cell repertoires in COVID-19. Study information: PBMCs, B-cell-depleted T cells, or T cells provided the cDNA or gDNA that made up the material.

Followed over time, Seattle patients had been enrolled while infection was active. The germline V gene encodes CDR1 SGHDT and CDR2 YYEEEE. This CDR3 comprises 15 residues. V lost 1 base and J 0 bases, leaving 8 bases between the germline ends. In the study's own analysis: The assay estimated nucleated cells by amplifying reference gene primers. Generated by immunoSEQ multiplex PCR, the TCRdb table keeps only in-frame clones and is missing some. The V and J calls and clone size were taken over from that table, and D and trimming were inferred from the DNA. The top ten hold 0.7% to 1% of the sample, which has roughly 250,000 clones, roughly 84% seen once.

The chain uses TRBV5-6 and TRBJ2-1; D gene uncertain. The sequenced sample was peripheral blood. The clonotype comes from a human donor with COVID-19, enrolled during active disease. The donor label of this sample is uncertain. CDR3: CASSLLPSSYNEQFF. The CDR3 nucleotides are TGTGCCAGCAGCTTGCTCCCGAGCTCCTACAATGAGCAGTTCTTC.